The next 20 T cell receptor beta chains were all read from a single sample in a study of cytomegalovirus exposure and HLA in healthy donors. Use of 60 Vbeta and 13 Jbeta primers characterized the PCR. This table comes from immunoSEQ multiplex PCR, and its TCRdb copy is limited to in-frame clones, with some not included. The sample lists over 200,000 clones; approximately 70% were seen once. Sequenced sample: PBMCs. The receptors here all came from a woman aged 25 to 39 in good health and CMV-seronegative.

The chain carries TRBV7-9 and TRBJ1-1; 8 nucleotides agree with TRBD1. Looked up from germline, CDR1 is SEHNR and CDR2 is FQNEAQ (reference sequence). The V gene end was trimmed by 2 bases and the J gene end by 5 bases; junction bases not matched to a gene: 7. This CDR3 region has 15 residues. The CDR3 nucleotides are TGTGCCAGCAGCTTATCGGTTGACAGGGGAACTGAAGCTTTCTTT. It codes for CASSLSVDRGTEAFF. Combining the CDR3 with reference TRBV7-9 and TRBJ1-1 gives the whole variable domain DTGVSQNPRHKITKRGQNVTFRCDPISEHNRLYWYRQTLGQGPEFLTYFQNEAQLEKSRLLSDRFSAERPKGSFSTLEIQRTEQGDSAMYLCASSLSVDRGTEAFFGQGTRLTVV.

This clone has just a few counts. This chain uses TRBV15 with TRBJ2-7, with 7 bases lining up with TRBD2. Germline lookup yields CDR1 LNHNV and CDR2 YYDKDF (reference sequence). This CDR3 has 15 residues. The trim removed 2 bases at V and 3 bases at J, leaving 7 bases unmatched. The CDR3 protein is CATSRLSGASYEQYF. The CDR3 DNA reads TGTGCCACCAGCAGACTAAGCGGGGCAAGCTACGAGCAGTACTTC.

In DNA, the CDR3 is TGTGCCACTCTTTTCAACCAGGGAACGAACACCGGGGAGCTGTTTTTT. It specifies CATLFNQGTNTGELFF. The J gene is TRBJ2-2, the V gene TRBV19; D might be TRBD1 (5 bases). Germline CDR1 and CDR2: LNHDA and SQIVND (reference sequence). Deletions cut 10 bases from V and 0 bases from J, with 18 bases between. The CDR3 totals 16 residues.

The chain employs TRBV7-9 and TRBJ1-1; 7 nucleotides agree with TRBD1. The CDR3 totals 14 residues. Losses at the gene ends were 3 bases for V and 6 bases for J; bases not matched to a gene: 7. Germline-derived CDR1 and CDR2 are SEHNR and FQNEAQ (reference sequence). The CDR3 DNA is TGTGCCAGCAGCTTGACAGGGTCTAAGGCTGAAGCTTTCTTT. As protein: CASSLTGSKAEAFF.

This clone was detected a few times. This sequence joins TRBV2 and TRBJ1-3; no definite D call. The V gene's germline CDR1 is SNHLY and CDR2 FYNNEI. The V gene lost 8 bases and the J gene lost 0 bases, with 8 bases spanning the gap. This CDR3 is 13 amino acids long. The CDR3 sequence is CASERISGNTIYF. For the CDR3, the DNA is TGTGCCAGCGAGCGGATCTCTGGAAACACCATATATTTT.

This clone has more than one count but fewer than ten. This sequence joins TRBV6-1 and TRBJ2-5, with 12 nucleotides matching TRBD1. The tail of the sequence fits TRBJ2-7 better, so the J call may be wrong. The CDR3 loop spans 15 amino acids. From germline, CDR1 is MNHNS and CDR2 SASEGT. CDR3 amino acids: CASSQTGTGGFEQYF. CDR3 in DNA: TGTGCCAGCAGCCAGACCGGGACAGGGGGCTTCGAGCAGTACTTC.

The chain links TRBV2 to TRBJ2-5, with TRBD1 identical over 10 bases. The CDR3 is 15 amino acids. CDR1 and CDR2 (germline): SNHLY, FYNNEI. V lost 7 bases to trimming and J lost 2 bases; unmatched junction nucleotides: 7. In DNA, the CDR3 is TGTGCCAGCATTCTTCGGGGACAGGGGCAAGAGACCCAGTACTTC. Encoded protein: CASILRGQGQETQYF.

The chain is built from TRBV27 and TRBJ1-2; D is unclear. Trimming took off 10 bases at V and 4 bases at J, with 16 bases between the two ends. CDR1 is MNHEY and CDR2 is SMNVEV in the germline V gene (reference sequence). The CDR3 consists of 13 residues. The CDR3 DNA follows: TGTGCCACCGGATCCCGGGAGACCTATGGCTACACCTTC. It codes for CATGSRETYGYTF.

This chain links TRBV9 with TRBJ2-3, with 8 bases lining up with TRBD1. Germline-derived CDR1 and CDR2 are SGDLS and YYNGEE. The CDR3 spans 16 residues. J lost 2 bases, V lost 4 bases, and 9 bases had no gene match. The CDR3 reads CASSPQGRGLTDTQYF. CDR3 bases: TGTGCCAGCAGCCCCCAAGGCAGGGGGCTCACAGATACGCAGTATTTT.

J is TRBJ1-5 and V is TRBV12-5, with TRBD1 matching over 7 bases. Germline lookup yields CDR1 LGHNT and CDR2 FRNRAP. J lost 2 bases, V lost 3 bases, and 4 bases had no gene match. CDR3 length: 15 residues. CDR3 protein: CASGLGGGGNQPQHF. The CDR3 DNA reads TGTGCTAGTGGTTTAGGAGGGGGCGGCAATCAGCCCCAGCATTTT.

The chain is built from TRBV4-1 and TRBJ2-1, with 9 nucleotides matching TRBD2. This CDR3 contains 17 residues. The germline V gene encodes CDR1 MGHRA and CDR2 YSYEKL. With 3 bases clipped from V and 7 bases from J, the junction kept 13 bases outside the gene matches. The DNA for the CDR3 is TGCGCCAGCAGCCACCGGGGTAGCGGGGGAGCCCCTAATGAGCAGTTCTTC. This encodes CASSHRGSGGAPNEQFF.

This sequence joins TRBV2 and TRBJ2-2; TRBD2 matches 8 bases. V dropped 9 bases and J dropped 5; count of bases not matched to a gene: 14. This CDR3 spans 16 amino acids. Germline assignment: CDR1 SNHLY and CDR2 FYNNEI. Here the CDR3 reads CASTRGAGGGTGELFF. The DNA for the CDR3 is TGTGCCAGTACGAGAGGCGCGGGAGGAGGGACCGGGGAGCTGTTTTTT.

This clone was detected once. This chain connects TRBV11-2 to TRBJ2-3; 7 nucleotides line up with TRBD2. The trim removed 5 bases at V and 4 bases at J, leaving 9 bases unmatched. The CDR3 is 15 residues long. Germline lookup yields CDR1 SGHAT and CDR2 FQNNGV. CDR3 nucleotide sequence: TGTGCCAGCAGCCCCTTGACTAGCTTCGCAGATACGCAGTATTTT. This codes for CASSPLTSFADTQYF.

The chain has TRBV18 and TRBJ1-4; 8 bases fit TRBD1. The CDR3 has 15 amino acids. Germline values: CDR1 KGHSH, CDR2 LQKENI. Trimming took 5 bases from V and 4 from J; bases not matched to a gene: 6. Here the CDR3 reads CASSTGQGINEKLFF. CDR3 coding DNA: TGTGCCAGCTCAACCGGACAGGGTATTAATGAAAAACTGTTTTTT.

The CDR3 DNA reads TGCGCCAGCAGCCTAATCCCACAGAGTAGGAACACTGAAGCTTTCTTT. Protein: CASSLIPQSRNTEAFF. The chain links TRBV4-1 to TRBJ1-1; D is unclear. This CDR3 has 16 residues. Germline-derived CDR1 and CDR2 are MGHRA and YSYEKL. V was trimmed by 4 bases and J by 1 base, leaving 16 bases between them.

The chain uses TRBV5-1 and TRBJ2-1; D unclear. Deletions cut 0 bases from V and 6 bases from J, with 7 bases between. The germline CDR1 and CDR2 sequences are SGHRS and YFSETQ. This CDR3 comprises 13 residues. CDR3 nucleotides: TGCGCCAGCAGCTTGGACACCTTCAATGAGCAGTTCTTC. Protein sequence: CASSLDTFNEQFF. Full variable domain (remainder filled in from reference TRBV5-1 and TRBJ2-1): KAGVTQTPRYLIKTRGQQVTLSCSPISGHRSVSWYQQTPGQGLQFLFEYFSETQRNKGNFPGRFSGRQFSNSRSEMNVSTLELGDSALYLCASSLDTFNEQFFGPGTRLTVL.

The chain carries TRBV11-1 and TRBJ2-7; perhaps TRBD1 as D (5 bases). The length of the CDR3 is 14 residues. The V end was cut by 3 bases, the J end by 0 bases, with 9 bases between. Germline loops: CDR1 SGHAT, CDR2 FQDESV (reference sequence). The CDR3 sequence is CASSLWGPSYEQYF. The CDR3 bases are TGTGCCAGCAGCTTGTGGGGCCCCTCCTACGAGCAGTACTTC.

This clone was seen once. CDR3: CASSPSGGGGFPTDTQYF. The CDR3, as DNA: TGTGCCAGCAGCCCATCGGGGGGCGGGGGGTTTCCCACAGATACGCAGTATTTT. The rearrangement uses TRBV5-4 and TRBJ2-3; 8 bases map to TRBD2. This CDR3 spans 18 amino acids. The germline V gene has CDR1 SGHNT and CDR2 YYREEE (reference sequence). J gave up 2 bases and V 4 bases, and 15 bases lay outside the gene matches.

CDR3 protein: CASSLASPGQVSGELFF. CDR3 bases: TGTGCCAGCAGCTTAGCGTCCCCGGGACAGGTCTCCGGGGAGCTGTTTTTT. This rearrangement joins TRBV7-6 to TRBJ2-2; 8 nucleotides agree with TRBD1. CDR3 length equals 17 residues. Trimming removed 0 bases from V and 6 bases from J; junction bases left unmatched: 9. Germline lookup yields CDR1 SGHVS and CDR2 FNYEAQ.

This clone was picked up one time. V usage is TRBV27 and J usage is TRBJ1-1; TRBD1 matches at 10 bases. This CDR3 comprises 14 residues. The germline V gene encodes CDR1 MNHEY and CDR2 SMNVEV (reference sequence). The V segment lost 2 bases and the J segment 10 bases; nucleotides outside the gene matches: 7. The CDR3 reads CASSLQGQGFSAFF. CDR3 nucleotide sequence: TGTGCCAGCAGTTTACAGGGACAGGGGTTCTCAGCTTTCTTT.